Following are 27 T cell receptor beta chains from one sample sequenced in a study of T cells in women clearing cervical HPV infection. Generated by immunoSEQ multiplex PCR, the TCRdb table keeps only in-frame clones and is missing some. The table for this sample gives fewer than 30,000 clones. The sample was blood buffy coat. The receptors derive from a woman aged 18-70 years with a cervical HPV16 infection that either progressed to CIN3+ or cleared (not recorded which).

Concerning this clone itself: The CDR3 extends 3 residues past the end of the read, so its final part is completed from the germline J gene. The chain uses TRBV28 and TRBJ2-7, with 7 bases matching TRBD1. This CDR3 contains 13 residues. Germline-derived CDR1 and CDR2 are MDHEN and SYDVKM. The J segment lost 2 bases and the V segment lost 5 bases, leaving 3 bases of the junction unmatched. CDR3 DNA, as far as it was read: TGTGCCAGCAGTGGGGACAGAACCTACGAG. Amino acid sequence: CASSGDRTYE. The full-length CDR3 reads as CASSGDRTYEQYF. Variable domain in full (rest from reference TRBV28 and TRBJ2-7): DVKVTQSSRYLVKRTGEKVFLECVQDMDHENMFWYRQDPGLGLRLIYFSYDVKMKEKGDIPEGYSVSREKKERFSLILESASTNQTSMYLCASSGDRTYEQYFGPGTRLTVT.

Of note for this clone: The read halts 3 residues ahead of the CDR3 end, with the missing end drawn from the germline J gene. The V and J genes are TRBV19 and TRBJ1-2; possible D gene TRBD1, 5 bases. Germline V CDR1 and CDR2: LNHDA, SQIVND (reference sequence). This CDR3 contains 14 residues. CDR3 residues: CASSNAGSPYDYTF. CDR3 bases read: TGTGCCAGTAGTAACGCAGGGTCCCCCTACGAC.

Note on this clone: The read is 3 residues too short to cover the CDR3 end, so that end is filled in from the germline J gene. Other DNA sequences within the sample encode an identical CDR3. This sequence joins TRBV2 and TRBJ1-2, with D possibly matching TRBD1 (5 bases). With 7 bases removed from V and 4 bases from J, the gap between germline ends came to 10 bases. The germline CDR1 and CDR2 sequences are SNHLY and FYNNEI. The CDR3 runs to 12 residues. The sequenced part of the CDR3 DNA is TGTGCCAGCAATGATGACAGCTATGGC. Its protein product is CASNDDSYG. The entire CDR3 protein reads CASNDDSYGYTF.

With respect to this clone: With the read ending 3 residues before the CDR3 end, the germline J gene is used to fill in that end. V and J are TRBV30 and TRBJ1-5; a weak D match, TRBD1 (5 bases). V gave up 2 bases and J gave up 0 bases, with 11 bases separating them. The CDR3 length is 15 residues. From germline, CDR1 is GTSNPN and CDR2 SVGIG (reference sequence). The part of the CDR3 DNA that was read is TGTGCCTGGAGTACCATGGGGGGTAGCAATCAGCCC. This sequence encodes CAWSTMGGSNQP. The CDR3, in full, reads CAWSTMGGSNQPQHF.

With respect to this clone: The CDR3 is cut off 3 residues early in the read; its end comes from the germline J gene. V usage is TRBV11-2 and J usage is TRBJ2-7, with a weak D call TRBD1 (5 bases). The length of the CDR3 is 15 residues. The V end was cut by 0 bases, the J end by 5 bases, with 14 bases between. Germline V gives CDR1 SGHAT, CDR2 FQNNGV. CDR3: CASSLDRSRVHEQYF. The sequenced CDR3 bases are TGTGCCAGCAGCTTAGATCGGTCCAGGGTCCACGAG.

Remarks on this clone: The CDR3 end is not reached by the read, which stops 3 residues before it; the germline J gene fills it in. The chain employs TRBV7-6 and TRBJ1-2; D perhaps matches TRBD1 (6 bases). The germline gives CDR1 SGHVS, CDR2 FNYEAQ. The length of the CDR3 is 14 residues. V lost 5 bases, J lost 6 bases, and 16 bases lay in between. Partial CDR3 DNA: TGTGCCAGCAGCACACGGGGGGGGGCGGATGGC. Translated: CASSTRGGADG. The complete CDR3 reads CASSTRGGADGYTF.

Regarding this clone: The read comes to an end 3 residues before the CDR3 does, leaving the germline J gene to fill in the end. The chain employs TRBV7-2 and TRBJ1-2; D gene unclear. CDR3 size: 15 residues. The germline V gene encodes CDR1 SGHTA and CDR2 FQGNSA. The CDR3 protein is CASSFSGSSYNDYTF. The part of the CDR3 DNA that was read is TGTGCCAGCAGCTTTAGCGGGAGCTCCTACAATGAC.

Comments on this clone: The read halts 3 residues ahead of the CDR3 end, with the missing end drawn from the germline J gene. This chain uses TRBV20-1 with TRBJ1-6; possibly TRBD1 for D (5 bases). V gave up 3 bases and J gave up 9 bases, with 12 bases separating them. The CDR3 is made up of 13 amino acids. Per the germline V gene, CDR1 is DFQATT and CDR2 is SNEGSKA (reference sequence). The CDR3 spells CSASPRDFSPLHF. CDR3 DNA (partial): TGCAGTGCTAGCCCCAGGGATTTTTCACCC.

Notes on this clone: The read stops 3 residues short of the end of the CDR3; the missing end is completed from the germline J gene. V gene TRBV2 combines with J gene TRBJ2-7; 13 bases align to TRBD2. The CDR3 has 16 amino acids. Germline assignment: CDR1 SNHLY and CDR2 FYNNEI. The trim removed 6 bases at V and 0 bases at J, leaving 5 bases unmatched. The CDR3 reads CASRTRTSGSSYEQYF. CDR3 DNA, as far as it was read: TGTGCCAGCAGAACCCGGACTAGCGGGAGCTCCTACGAG.

Details on this clone: The missing CDR3 end, 3 residues past where the read stops, is filled in from the germline J gene. V and J are TRBV20-1 and TRBJ2-1; D gene unclear. This CDR3 is 15 amino acids long. V was pared by 6 bases and J by 4 bases, with 19 bases between. From germline, CDR1 is DFQATT and CDR2 SNEGSKA (reference sequence). The sequenced CDR3 bases are TGCAGTGCCGCCGTCTTCTACGTATTATACAATGAG. It codes for CSAAVFYVLYNE. The full CDR3 sequence reads CSAAVFYVLYNEQFF.

Regarding this clone: The read falls 3 residues short of the CDR3 end, and the missing part is taken from the germline J gene. The chain has TRBV20-1 and TRBJ2-1; 9 nucleotides align to TRBD1. V lost 3 bases, J lost 1 base, and 7 bases stayed unmatched. Germline-derived CDR1 and CDR2 are DFQATT and SNEGSKA (reference sequence). The CDR3 runs 16 residues. This CDR3 reads CSARDYRGLSYNEQFF. The CDR3 DNA, read in part, is TGCAGTGCTAGGGACTACAGGGGGCTTTCCTACAATGAG.

Remarks on this clone: The CDR3 end is not reached by the read, which stops 3 residues before it; the germline J gene fills it in. The chain is built from TRBV5-1 and TRBJ2-5; the D is unclear. In germline, CDR1 is SGHRS, CDR2 YFSETQ. Trimming stripped 4 bases from V and 3 bases from J, with 10 bases between. This CDR3 region has 13 residues. The sequenced CDR3 bases are TGCGCCAGCAGCACGGGTGATAAAGAGACC. Its protein product is CASSTGDKET. The full CDR3 sequence reads CASSTGDKETQYF.

Details on this clone: The CDR3 extends 3 residues past the end of the read, so its final part is completed from the germline J gene. The V call is TRBV20-1, the J call TRBJ2-3, with D possibly TRBD1 on 5 matching bases. The germline CDR1 and CDR2 sequences are DFQATT and SNEGSKA (reference sequence). The CDR3 runs 13 residues. The part of the CDR3 DNA that was read is TGCAGTGCTAGAGTGGACACGAATCAGCCG. Its translation: CSARVDTNQP. The whole CDR3 protein reads CSARVDTNQPQYF.

The CDR3 bases that were read are TGCGCCAGCAACCCTGGGACTAGTATTGTTGAG. Amino acids: CASNPGTSIVE. The CDR3 reads in full as CASNPGTSIVEQFF. The chain employs TRBV10-2 and TRBJ2-1; 8 bases fit TRBD2. The CDR3 is cut off 3 residues early in the read; its end comes from the germline J gene. The germline V gene encodes CDR1 WSHSY and CDR2 SAAADI. The V gene end was trimmed by 7 bases and the J gene end by 9 bases; junction bases not matched to a gene: 11. The CDR3 is made up of 14 amino acids.

As for this clone: The CDR3 goes on 3 residues after the read ends, and that part is filled in from the germline J gene. The chain employs TRBV7-6 and TRBJ1-1; possibly TRBD1 for D (6 bases). The CDR3 is 13 residues long. Germline V gene sequence: CDR1 SGHVS, CDR2 FNYEAQ. Trimming shortened V by 1 base and J by 7 bases, and 10 bases separated the two germline ends. The DNA read from the CDR3 is TGTGCCAGCAGCTTAGACAGGGCCAATGAA. This codes for CASSLDRANE. In full, the CDR3 is CASSLDRANEAFF.

On this clone: The missing CDR3 end, 3 residues past where the read stops, is filled in from the germline J gene. The V and J genes are TRBV5-1 and TRBJ2-7, with 9 positions matching TRBD1. The CDR3 runs 16 residues. With 2 bases clipped from V and 6 bases from J, the junction kept 12 bases outside the gene matches. Germline loops: CDR1 SGHRS, CDR2 YFSETQ. The CDR3 region is CASSLYRTGVISEQYF. CDR3 DNA (partial): TGCGCCAGCAGCTTATACCGGACAGGGGTAATAAGCGAG.

Note on this clone: Sequencing ends 3 residues short of the CDR3 end; the germline J gene provides the rest. The V gene is TRBV18, the J gene TRBJ1-2; D gene uncertain. The CDR3 has 17 residues. Germline V gives CDR1 KGHSH, CDR2 LQKENI. CDR3 DNA, as far as it was read: TGTGCCAGCTCCCCCCCCGGGTCTAGGCGGGTACGGAACGAC. Translated, it gives CASSPPGSRRVRND. The entire CDR3 protein reads CASSPPGSRRVRNDYTF.

Turning to this clone: Coverage ceases 3 residues before the CDR3 finishes, and the germline J gene fills in the end. The chain is built from TRBV20-1 and TRBJ2-1, with TRBD2 matching over 9 bases. The germline gives CDR1 DFQATT, CDR2 SNEGSKA (reference sequence). The CDR3 is made up of 15 amino acids. V was pared by 4 bases and J by 6 bases, with 10 bases of the junction left unmatched. The DNA read from the CDR3 is TGCAGTGCTACCCCTAGCGGGAAGGGGGCCAATGAG. It is translated as CSATPSGKGANE. The whole CDR3 region reads CSATPSGKGANEQFF.

A remark on this clone: The DNA ends 3 residues before the CDR3 does, and the rest of the CDR3 is filled in from the germline J gene. The gene calls are TRBV5-1 and TRBJ1-1; TRBD1 might be the D (5 bases). CDR3 size: 14 residues. V gave up 2 bases and J gave up 1 base, with 9 bases separating them. Germline V gene data show CDR1 as SGHRS and CDR2 as YFSETQ. CDR3 in amino acids: CASSLEGRNTEAFF. The CDR3 bases that were read are TGCGCCAGCAGCTTAGAGGGGCGGAACACTGAA.

With regard to this clone: The read gets to within 3 residues of the CDR3 end, and the germline J gene fills in the rest. V gene TRBV5-6 combines with J gene TRBJ2-3; TRBD2 aligns across 11 bases. The J segment lost 6 bases and the V segment lost 0 bases, leaving 3 bases of the junction unmatched. CDR1 is SGHDT and CDR2 is YYEEEE in the germline V gene. The length of the CDR3 is 15 residues. The CDR3 region is CASSLGASGRDTQYF. CDR3 DNA, as far as it was read: TGTGCCAGCAGCTTGGGGGCTAGCGGGAGGGATACG.

As regards this clone: Read coverage stops 3 residues before the CDR3 terminus; the germline J gene supplies the remainder. V usage is TRBV7-7 and J usage is TRBJ1-5; no clear D gene. Germline V lookup: CDR1 SSHAT, CDR2 FNYEAQ (reference sequence). This CDR3 comprises 14 residues. The part of the CDR3 DNA that was read is TGTGCCAGCAGCTTAAATGAAGGCCCAGATCCC. It translates to CASSLNEGPDP. In full, the CDR3 reads CASSLNEGPDPQHF.

Details on this clone: The read ends 3 residues shy of where the CDR3 ends; the end is completed using the germline J gene. The J gene is TRBJ1-4, the V gene TRBV29-1; D perhaps matches TRBD1 (5 bases). Germline CDR1 is SQVTM and CDR2 is ANQGSEA. The CDR3 totals 14 residues. The CDR3 spells CSVDGPSGANVLFF. The sequenced CDR3 bases are TGCAGCGTTGACGGCCCCTCTGGGGCCAACGTA.

Points on this clone: The CDR3 end is not reached by the read, which stops 3 residues before it; the germline J gene fills it in. The chain joins TRBV20-1 to TRBJ2-7; D is uncertain. CDR3 length: 13 residues. The germline V gene has CDR1 DFQATT and CDR2 SNEGSKA (reference sequence). Trimming left V 3 bases short and J 5 bases short, with 14 bases between. CDR3 region: CSASIPFTDEQYF. The sequenced CDR3 bases are TGCAGTGCTAGTATACCATTTACAGACGAG.

In regard to this clone: With the read ending 3 residues before the CDR3 end, the germline J gene is used to fill in that end. The gene calls are TRBV7-2 and TRBJ1-2; D is uncertain. The CDR3 consists of 13 residues. Germline V CDR1 and CDR2: SGHTA, FQGNSA. CDR3 residues: CASSLRQAGGYTF. CDR3 bases read: TGTGCCAGCAGCTTACGGCAGGCCGGAGGC. Combining the CDR3 with reference TRBV7-2 and TRBJ1-2 gives the whole variable domain GAGVSQSPSNKVTEKGKDVELRCDPISGHTALYWYRQSLGQGLEFLIYFQGNSAPDKSGLPSDRFSAERTGGSVSTLTIQRTQQEDSAVYLCASSLRQAGGYTFGSGTRLTVV.

As to this clone: The CDR3 goes on 3 residues after the read ends, and that part is filled in from the germline J gene. This chain uses TRBV5-1 with TRBJ2-2; 7 bases agree with TRBD1. This CDR3 has 15 residues. CDR1 and CDR2 (germline): SGHRS, YFSETQ. Germline trimming cut 4 bases from V and 7 bases from J; bases unmatched to any gene: 10. This CDR3 reads CASSLDRVVSGELFF. The part of the CDR3 DNA that was read is TGCGCCAGCAGCCTCGACAGGGTGGTGAGCGGGGAG.

In regard to this clone: The read finishes 3 residues shy of the CDR3 end, and the germline J gene is used to complete it. The chain joins TRBV2 to TRBJ1-2; D call uncertain. The CDR3 totals 11 residues. Germline assignment: CDR1 SNHLY and CDR2 FYNNEI. The CDR3 loop reads CASRAGGDYTF. The covered CDR3 bases are TGTGCCAGCAGAGCGGGAGGTGAC.

Notes on this clone: The CDR3 is cut off 3 residues early in the read; its end comes from the germline J gene. V and J are TRBV2 and TRBJ1-2; possible D gene TRBD1, 5 bases. Trimming cost V 4 bases and J 4 bases, with 13 bases left between them. CDR1 and CDR2 from the germline V gene are SNHLY and FYNNEI. The CDR3 totals 14 residues. The CDR3 protein is CASSAVDSRYGYTF. The CDR3 bases that were read are TGTGCCAGCAGTGCAGTCGACAGCCGCTATGGC.